Detailed here is one T cell receptor beta chain. The antigen is undetermined. Different DNA sequences within this sample yield the same CDR3. The data derive from a study of shared clonotypes between healthy human individuals. Notes on the study in general: The sharing of 4.5% to 5.5% of naive CD4 clonotypes was seen across several donors.

The repertoire was sequenced with immunoSEQ multiplex PCR; TCRdb's copy has only in-frame clones and lacks some. Among about 1.5 million clones listed, about 98% were seen once. Sequenced material: naive CD4+ T cells sorted from blood. Subset in this sample: CD45RA+ positively selected. The TCR originated in a man aged 25 to 40 in good health.

The CDR3 here is CASSIGQGSYEQYF. The CDR3 nucleotides read TGTGCCAGTAGTATTGGACAGGGTTCCTACGAGCAGTACTTC. This chain uses TRBV19 with TRBJ2-7; 8 positions agree with TRBD1. This CDR3 contains 14 residues. Germline V gene data show CDR1 as LNHDA and CDR2 as SQIVND (reference sequence). J lost 1 base, V lost 3 bases, and 2 bases had no gene match.